These T cell receptor beta chains were read from a single sample in a study of blood T cell repertoires in COVID-19. Using immunoSEQ multiplex PCR, the repertoire was profiled, and TCRdb retains in-frame clones only, with some absent. Seen here are 65,000 to 90,000 clones, roughly four fifths observed once, and the top ten hold 5% to 7%. Sequences were obtained from peripheral blood. These TCRs come from a woman in her sixties or seventies with acute or convalescent COVID-19. The CDR3 runs from the conserved cysteine through the conserved F or W. D genes are given only for firm matches. Only part of the rows carry a size: once, few, many, or a class if the clone is expanded.

d_call | clone_size | j_call | v_call | cdr3_aa | cdr3_nt
TRBD1 | . | TRBJ1-2 | TRBV5-1 | CASSYGTDYGYTF | TGCGCCAGCAGCTATGGGACAGACTATGGCTACACCTTC
. | once | TRBJ2-5 | TRBV27 | CASSPGQLGETQYF | TGTGCCAGCAGTCCAGGGCAGCTCGGGGAGACCCAGTACTTC
TRBD1 | . | TRBJ1-6 | TRBV9 | CASTAGGSYNSPLHF | TGTGCCAGCACCGCAGGGGGTTCCTATAATTCACCCCTCCACTTT
TRBD2 | . | TRBJ2-3 | TRBV3-1/TRBV3-2 | CASSQESGGGTDTQYF | TGTGCCAGCAGCCAAGAGAGCGGGGGGGGCACAGATACGCAGTATTTT
. | . | TRBJ1-5 | TRBV30 | CAWSATGGHQPQHF | TGTGCCTGGAGTGCGACGGGGGGGCATCAGCCCCAGCATTTT
. | . | TRBJ2-2 | TRBV7-9 | CASSLPPNTGELFF | TGTGCCAGCAGCTTACCCCCTAACACCGGGGAGCTGTTTTTT
TRBD1 | . | TRBJ1-3 | TRBV5-1 | CASSPVQGARNTIYF | TGCGCCAGCAGCCCAGTACAGGGGGCGCGGAACACCATATATTTT
. | . | TRBJ1-2 | TRBV2 | CASSGTFLRGYTF | TGTGCCAGCAGTGGGACATTTCTCCGTGGCTACACCTTC
TRBD2 | . | TRBJ2-3 | TRBV4-1 | CASSQEHPKTSARTDTQYF | TGCGCCAGCAGCCAAGAACACCCTAAGACTAGCGCCCGCACAGATACGCAGTATTTT
. | . | TRBJ2-3 | TRBV11-2 | CASSLSGRGSTDTQYF | TGTGCCAGCAGCTTATCAGGACGGGGTAGCACAGATACGCAGTATTTT
. | . | TRBJ2-5 | TRBV10-3 | CAISLTAQETQYF | TGTGCCATCAGCTTGACAGCCCAAGAGACCCAGTACTTC
TRBD2 | few | TRBJ2-1 | TRBV5-1 | CASSLAGLAGGYNEQFF | TGCGCCAGCAGCTTGGCCGGACTAGCGGGGGGCTACAATGAGCAGTTCTTC
TRBD1 | . | TRBJ1-4 | TRBV5-1 | CASSSTGEYGEKLFF | TGCGCCAGCAGCTCGACAGGGGAGTACGGTGAAAAACTGTTTTTT
TRBD1 | once | TRBJ2-7 | TRBV6-1 | CASSEDRQGYYEQYF | TGTGCCAGCAGTGAAGACAGACAGGGCTACTACGAGCAGTACTTC
. | . | TRBJ1-3 | TRBV10-1 | CASSEASGHPEGNTIYF | TGCGCCAGCAGTGAGGCATCGGGACACCCGGAAGGAAACACCATATATTTT
. | . | TRBJ2-2 | TRBV5-1 | CASSLARSVTGELFF | TGCGCCAGCAGCTTGGCCCGTAGCGTCACCGGGGAGCTGTTTTTT
. | . | TRBJ2-4 | TRBV24-1 | CATSDHRVMYF | TGTGCCACCAGTGACCACAGGGTAATGTACTTC
. | many | TRBJ1-1 | TRBV6-5 | CASSYTSRAGEAFF | TGTGCCAGCAGTTACACCTCCAGGGCTGGTGAAGCTTTCTTT
. | . | TRBJ1-1 | TRBV10-1 | CASSPGGSTEAFF | TGCGCCAGCAGTCCCGGAGGGAGCACTGAAGCTTTCTTT
. | . | TRBJ2-5 | TRBV18 | CASSPRDTQETQYF | TGTGCCAGCTCACCCCGGGACACGCAAGAGACCCAGTACTTC
. | . | TRBJ1-6 | TRBV7-3 | CASSSGHYNSPLHF | TGTGCCAGCAGCTCCGGACATTATAATTCACCCCTCCACTTT
. | . | TRBJ2-5 | TRBV23-1 | CASLNPDSEETQYF | TGCGCCAGCCTCAACCCGGACAGCGAAGAGACCCAGTACTTC
TRBD1 | . | TRBJ1-4 | TRBV6-5 | CASSPWTGRNEKLFF | TGTGCCAGCAGTCCCTGGACAGGGCGAAATGAAAAACTGTTTTTT
TRBD1 | . | TRBJ2-6 | TRBV2 | CASSEATGGSGANVLTF | TGTGCCAGCAGTGAGGCAACAGGGGGCTCTGGGGCCAACGTCCTGACTTTC
. | . | TRBJ1-5 | TRBV6-5 | CASSLQGFDQPQHF | TGTGCCAGCAGTTTACAGGGTTTTGATCAGCCCCAGCATTTT
TRBD1 | . | TRBJ1-3 | TRBV6-6 | CASSRTGMSSGNTIYF | TGTGCCAGCAGTAGGACAGGGATGAGCTCTGGAAACACCATATATTTT
TRBD1 | . | TRBJ1-1 | TRBV29-1 | CSARRGTGGTEAFF | TGCAGCGCGCGACGGGGGACAGGGGGTACTGAAGCTTTCTTT
TRBD1 | . | TRBJ2-5 | TRBV9 | CASSGTGGAETQYF | TGTGCCAGCAGCGGGACAGGGGGCGCGGAGACCCAGTACTTC
TRBD2 | . | TRBJ2-2 | TRBV7-9 | CASRPSGGRANTGELFF | TGTGCCAGCAGACCGAGCGGGGGGCGAGCCAACACCGGGGAGCTGTTTTTT
TRBD1 | . | TRBJ1-1 | TRBV9 | CASSTGQGGTEAFF | TGTGCCAGCAGCACCGGACAGGGAGGTACTGAAGCTTTCTTT
TRBD1 | . | TRBJ2-3 | TRBV7-9 | CASSPGTGFTDTQYF | TGTGCCAGCAGCCCCGGGACAGGGTTCACAGATACGCAGTATTTT
. | . | TRBJ1-6 | TRBV6-2/TRBV6-3 | CASSYGVRNEKANNSPLHF | TGTGCCAGCAGTTACGGAGTGAGAAACGAAAAAGCAAATAATTCACCCCTCCACTTT
TRBD1 | . | TRBJ1-4 | TRBV6-5 | CASSKDRSNEKLFF | TGTGCCAGCAGCAAGGACAGGAGTAATGAAAAACTGTTTTTT